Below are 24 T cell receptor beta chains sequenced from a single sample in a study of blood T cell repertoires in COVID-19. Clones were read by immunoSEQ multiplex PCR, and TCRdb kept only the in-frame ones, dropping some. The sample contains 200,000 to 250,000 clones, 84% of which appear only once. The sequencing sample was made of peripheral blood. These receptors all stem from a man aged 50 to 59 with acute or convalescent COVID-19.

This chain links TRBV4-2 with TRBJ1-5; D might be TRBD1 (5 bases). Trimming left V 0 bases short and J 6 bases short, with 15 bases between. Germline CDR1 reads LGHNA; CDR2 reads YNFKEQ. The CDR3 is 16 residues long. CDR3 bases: TGTGCCAGCAGCCAAGATCCAGGGACCGGGGGTCAGCCCCAGCATTTT. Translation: CASSQDPGTGGQPQHF.

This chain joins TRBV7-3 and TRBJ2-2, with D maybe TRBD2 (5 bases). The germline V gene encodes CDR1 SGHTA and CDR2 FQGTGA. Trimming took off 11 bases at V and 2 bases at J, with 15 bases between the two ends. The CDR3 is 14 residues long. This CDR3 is CAGREAVNTGELFF. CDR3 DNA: TGTGCCGGCCGGGAAGCCGTCAACACCGGGGAGCTGTTTTTT. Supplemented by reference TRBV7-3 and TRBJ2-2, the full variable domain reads GAGVSQTPSNKVTEKGKYVELRCDPISGHTALYWYRQSLGQGPEFLIYFQGTGAADDSGLPNDRFFAVRPEGSVSTLKIQRTERGDSAVYLCAGREAVNTGELFFGEGSRLTVL.

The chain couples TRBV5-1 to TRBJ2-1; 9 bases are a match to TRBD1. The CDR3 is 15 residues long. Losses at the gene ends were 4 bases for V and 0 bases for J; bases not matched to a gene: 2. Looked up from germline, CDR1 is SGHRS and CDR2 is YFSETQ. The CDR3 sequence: CASSPTGGSYNEQFF. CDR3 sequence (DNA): TGCGCCAGCAGCCCGACAGGGGGCTCCTACAATGAGCAGTTCTTC.

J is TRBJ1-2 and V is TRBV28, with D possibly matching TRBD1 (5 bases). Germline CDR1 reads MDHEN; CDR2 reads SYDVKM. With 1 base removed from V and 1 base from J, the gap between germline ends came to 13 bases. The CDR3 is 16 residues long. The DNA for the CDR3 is TGTGCCAGCAGTTTATCGAAGGGGTATTTTAACTATGGCTACACCTTC. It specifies CASSLSKGYFNYGYTF.

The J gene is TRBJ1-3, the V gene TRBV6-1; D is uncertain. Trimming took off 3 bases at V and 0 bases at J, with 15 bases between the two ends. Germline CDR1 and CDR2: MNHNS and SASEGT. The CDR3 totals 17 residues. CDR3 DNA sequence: TGTGCCAGCAGTGATCCGTCAGAGGCCTTCTCTGGAAACACCATATATTTT. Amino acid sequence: CASSDPSEAFSGNTIYF.

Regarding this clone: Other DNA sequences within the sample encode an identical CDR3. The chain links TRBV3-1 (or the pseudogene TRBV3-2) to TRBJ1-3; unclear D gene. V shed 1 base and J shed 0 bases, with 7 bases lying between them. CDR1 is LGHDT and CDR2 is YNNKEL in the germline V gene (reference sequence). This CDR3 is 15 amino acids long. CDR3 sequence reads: CASSQGGSSGNTIYF. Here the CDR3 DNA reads TGTGCCAGCAGCCAAGGTGGTAGCTCTGGAAACACCATATATTTT.

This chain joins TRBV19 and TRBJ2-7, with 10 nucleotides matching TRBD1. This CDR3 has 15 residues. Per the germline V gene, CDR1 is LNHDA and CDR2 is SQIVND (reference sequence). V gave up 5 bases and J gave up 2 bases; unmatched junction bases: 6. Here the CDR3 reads CASSAGTGATYEQYF. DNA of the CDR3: TGTGCCAGTAGTGCCGGGACAGGGGCGACCTACGAGCAGTACTTC.

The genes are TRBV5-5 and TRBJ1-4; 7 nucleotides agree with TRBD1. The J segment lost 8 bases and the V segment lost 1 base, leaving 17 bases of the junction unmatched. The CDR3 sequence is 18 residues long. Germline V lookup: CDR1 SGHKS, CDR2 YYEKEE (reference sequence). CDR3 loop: CASSLRGFGTVVGEKLFF. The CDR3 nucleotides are TGTGCCAGCAGCTTGCGAGGCTTTGGGACAGTCGTTGGCGAAAAACTGTTTTTT.

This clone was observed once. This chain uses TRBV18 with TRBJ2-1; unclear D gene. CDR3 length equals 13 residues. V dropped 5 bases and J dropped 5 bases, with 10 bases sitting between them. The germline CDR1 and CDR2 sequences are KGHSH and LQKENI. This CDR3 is CASSGRANNEQFF. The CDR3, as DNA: TGTGCCAGCTCAGGGCGCGCAAACAATGAGCAGTTCTTC.

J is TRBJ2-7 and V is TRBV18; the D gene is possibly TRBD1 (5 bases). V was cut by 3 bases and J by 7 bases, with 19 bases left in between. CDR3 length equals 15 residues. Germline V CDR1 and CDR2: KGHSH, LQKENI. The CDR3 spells CASSPLRDRVLEQYF. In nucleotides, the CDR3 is TGTGCCAGCTCACCTCTCCGAGACAGAGTTTTAGAGCAGTACTTC.

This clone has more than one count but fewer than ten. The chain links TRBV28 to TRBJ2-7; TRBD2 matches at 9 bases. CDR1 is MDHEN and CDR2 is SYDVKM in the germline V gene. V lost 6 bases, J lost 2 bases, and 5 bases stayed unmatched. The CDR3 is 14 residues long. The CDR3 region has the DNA TGTGCCAGCAGCCTTAGCGGGAGCCCCTACGAGCAGTACTTC. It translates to CASSLSGSPYEQYF.

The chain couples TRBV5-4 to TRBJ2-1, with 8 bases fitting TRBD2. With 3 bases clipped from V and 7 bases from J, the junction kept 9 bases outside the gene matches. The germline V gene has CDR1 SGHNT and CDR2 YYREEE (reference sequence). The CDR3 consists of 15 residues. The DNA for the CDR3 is TGTGCCAGCAGCTCGGCCGGGACTAGTCGGAATGAGCAGTTCTTC. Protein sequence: CASSSAGTSRNEQFF.

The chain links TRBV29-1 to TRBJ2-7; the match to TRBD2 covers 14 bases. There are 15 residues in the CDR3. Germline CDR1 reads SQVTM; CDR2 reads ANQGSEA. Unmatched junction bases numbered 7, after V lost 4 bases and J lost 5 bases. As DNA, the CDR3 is TGCAGCGTTGTGGGGACTAGCGGGAGTATCGACGAGCAGTACTTC. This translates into CSVVGTSGSIDEQYF.

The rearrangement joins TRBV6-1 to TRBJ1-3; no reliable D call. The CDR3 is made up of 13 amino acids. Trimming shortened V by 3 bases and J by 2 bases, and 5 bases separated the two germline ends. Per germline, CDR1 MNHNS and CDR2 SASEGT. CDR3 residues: CASSEAAGNTIYF. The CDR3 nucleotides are TGTGCCAGCAGTGAGGCAGCTGGAAACACCATATATTTT.

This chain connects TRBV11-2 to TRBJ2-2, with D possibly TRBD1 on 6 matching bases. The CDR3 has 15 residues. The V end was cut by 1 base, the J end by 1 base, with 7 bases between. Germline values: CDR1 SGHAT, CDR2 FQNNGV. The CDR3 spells CASSLAGVNTGELFF. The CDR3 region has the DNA TGTGCCAGCAGCTTAGCAGGGGTGAACACCGGGGAGCTGTTTTTT. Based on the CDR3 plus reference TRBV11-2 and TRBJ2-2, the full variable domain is EAGVAQSPRYKIIEKRQSVAFWCNPISGHATLYWYQQILGQGPKLLIQFQNNGVVDDSQLPKDRFSAERLKGVDSTLKIQPAKLEDSAVYLCASSLAGVNTGELFFGEGSRLTVL.

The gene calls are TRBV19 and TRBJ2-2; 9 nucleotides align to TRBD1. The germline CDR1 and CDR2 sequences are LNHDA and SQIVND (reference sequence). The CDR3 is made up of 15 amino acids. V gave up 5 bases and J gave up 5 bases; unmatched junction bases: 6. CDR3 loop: CASSPDRGFTGELFF. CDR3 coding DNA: TGTGCCAGTAGTCCGGACAGGGGATTTACCGGGGAGCTGTTTTTT.

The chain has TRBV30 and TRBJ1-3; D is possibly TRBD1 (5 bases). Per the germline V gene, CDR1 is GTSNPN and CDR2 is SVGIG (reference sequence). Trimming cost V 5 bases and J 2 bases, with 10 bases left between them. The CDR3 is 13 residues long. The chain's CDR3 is CAWDQGPGNTIYF. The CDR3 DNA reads TGTGCCTGGGACCAGGGTCCTGGAAACACCATATATTTT.

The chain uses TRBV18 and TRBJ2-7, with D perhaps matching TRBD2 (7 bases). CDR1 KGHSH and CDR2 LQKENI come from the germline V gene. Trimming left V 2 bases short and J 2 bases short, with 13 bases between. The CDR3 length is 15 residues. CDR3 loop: CASSPGRGLTYEQYF. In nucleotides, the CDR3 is TGTGCCAGCTCACCAGGGCGGGGGCTTACCTACGAGCAGTACTTC.

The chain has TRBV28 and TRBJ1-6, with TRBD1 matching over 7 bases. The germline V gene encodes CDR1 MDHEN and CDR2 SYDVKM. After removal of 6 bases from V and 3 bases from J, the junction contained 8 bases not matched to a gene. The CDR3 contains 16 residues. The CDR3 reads CASRLAGGIYNSPLHF. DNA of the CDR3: TGTGCCAGCAGACTAGCAGGGGGTATCTATAATTCACCCCTCCACTTT.

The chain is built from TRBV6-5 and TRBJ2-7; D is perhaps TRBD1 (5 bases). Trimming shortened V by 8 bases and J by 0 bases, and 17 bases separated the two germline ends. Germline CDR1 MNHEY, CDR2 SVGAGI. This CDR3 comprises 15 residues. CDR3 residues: CASPFEQAISYEQYF. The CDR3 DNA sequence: TGTGCCAGCCCTTTCGAACAGGCGATCTCCTACGAGCAGTACTTC.

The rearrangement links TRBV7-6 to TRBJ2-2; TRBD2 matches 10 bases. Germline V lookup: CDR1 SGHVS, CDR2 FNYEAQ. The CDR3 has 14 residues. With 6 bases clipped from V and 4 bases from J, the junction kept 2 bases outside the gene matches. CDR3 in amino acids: CASSLAGVTGELFF. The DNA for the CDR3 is TGTGCCAGCAGTCTAGCGGGAGTCACCGGGGAGCTGTTTTTT.

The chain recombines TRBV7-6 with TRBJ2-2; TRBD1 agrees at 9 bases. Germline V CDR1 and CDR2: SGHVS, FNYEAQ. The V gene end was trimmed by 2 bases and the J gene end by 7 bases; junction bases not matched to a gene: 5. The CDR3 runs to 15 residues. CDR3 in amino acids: CASSLTGGMVGELFF. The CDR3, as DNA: TGTGCCAGCAGCTTAACAGGGGGCATGGTCGGGGAGCTGTTTTTT.

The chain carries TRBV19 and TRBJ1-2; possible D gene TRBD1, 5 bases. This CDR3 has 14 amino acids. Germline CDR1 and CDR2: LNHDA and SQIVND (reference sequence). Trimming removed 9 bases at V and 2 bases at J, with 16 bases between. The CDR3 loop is CASTGLLLNYGYTF. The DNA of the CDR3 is TGTGCCAGCACGGGACTGCTCCTGAACTATGGCTACACCTTC. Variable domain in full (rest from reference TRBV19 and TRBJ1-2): DGGITQSPKYLFRKEGQNVTLSCEQNLNHDAMYWYRQDPGQGLRLIYYSQIVNDFQKGDIAEGYSVSREKKESFPLTVTSAQKNPTAFYLCASTGLLLNYGYTFGSGTRLTVV.

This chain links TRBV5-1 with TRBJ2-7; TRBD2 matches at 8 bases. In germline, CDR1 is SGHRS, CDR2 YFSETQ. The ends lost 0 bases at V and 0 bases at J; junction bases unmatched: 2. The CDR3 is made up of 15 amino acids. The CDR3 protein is CASSLVAGSSYEQYF. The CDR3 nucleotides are TGCGCCAGCAGCTTGGTAGCGGGGAGCTCCTACGAGCAGTACTTC.